This record covers a single T cell receptor (beta chain). Its target antigen remains unknown. No base quality values were provided; no much bigger clone lies one nucleotide off. TCRbeta CDR3 regions were amplified from genomic DNA using the immunoSEQ Assay, a bias-controlled multiplex PCR. Turning to the authors' computational methods: The number of nucleated cells in each sample was estimated from the amplification of reference gene primers within the assay. Sequence reads were collapsed and filtered to measure the absolute abundance of every unique TCRbeta CDR3 rearrangement. For each sample, productive Simpson clonality was calculated as the square root of Simpson's diversity index across productive rearrangements. Imported from immuneACCESS, the table was reduced by TCRdb to in-frame sequences with V and J called. These copies leave out some clones; in studies compared against another copy, an unresolved V gene accounts for under half, and the cause of the remainder is not known. V, J and clone size reflect that table, while D and trimming were determined from the DNA. The sample table records about 250,000 clones; 70% to 90% of these occur just once. The ten most abundant clones make up approximately 8.2% of the sample.

Participants in the prospective study were enrolled through a virtual design, were aged roughly 18 to 100 years, and lived in roughly 24 United States geographic areas. In the prospective study, cohorts were assigned on the basis of participant-reported clinical history obtained from a screening survey and a study questionnaire. In the prospective study, whole blood, serum and a nasopharyngeal or oropharyngeal swab were collected from each participant by mobile phlebotomists. Prospective study participants could optionally give additional blood draws and questionnaires over an approximately two-month period. Before DNA extraction, prospective study blood samples were shipped either frozen or at room temperature. Based on the germline V gene, the CDR1 and CDR2 sequences are SGHTA and FQGNSA. V drops 2 bases and J drops 3 bases, leaving 10 bases in between. The CDR3 goes from the cysteine to the phenylalanine over 14 residues. Only CDR3 DNA is held: 42 bases, read in frame from base 1.

The entry originates in a study of blood T cell repertoires in COVID-19 (dated by TCRdb to the early 2020s). Regarding the complete study: Samples covering the acute and convalescent phases of COVID-19 were provided by collaborators in the United States, Italy and Spain. The samples were drawn from the first 160 participants of the ongoing ImmuneRACE study and from more than 1,000 subjects provided by 6 global collaborators. Where available, HLA class I and class II types were taken from metadata supplied by the sample provider and were not determined by assay-based typing. The material from the prospective study consisted of cDNA or gDNA derived from T cells, B-cell-depleted T cells, or PBMCs. The dataset comprised deeply sampled blood TCRbeta repertoires from subjects exposed to, actively infected with, or recovered from COVID-19. A freely available public database, intended as a resource for researchers studying the immune response to SARS-CoV-2, is where the repertoires were released. The sample metadata nearly always contained a de-identified subject ID, COVID-19 status, age in years and sex.

What the study reported, not specific to this receptor: The amount of clinical and demographic metadata varied by source and participant and was provided uncurated.

The chain joins TRBV7-2 to TRBJ1-2; no D gene can be assigned with confidence. Sequencing input: PBMCs or T cells enriched from blood (not recorded which). This clonotype was sampled from a woman aged 45-65 years with acute COVID-19. The DNA reads as follows: TGTGCCAGCAGCTTATCTTCTACAGACTATGGCTACACCTTC. It specifies CASSLSSTDYGYTF.